A single T cell receptor beta chain is shown here with its context. This record belongs to a study of cytomegalovirus exposure and HLA in healthy donors. This CDR3 has 17 residues. Trimming removed 2 bases at V and 0 bases at J, with 17 bases between. Germline V gene lookup returns CDR1 MNHEY and CDR2 SMNVEV (reference sequence). It was with 60 Vbeta and 13 Jbeta primers that the PCR ran. This table comes from immunoSEQ multiplex PCR, and its TCRdb copy is limited to in-frame clones, with some not included. This sample has 95,000 to 100,000 clones, with around 77% found just once. The clonotype originates from a man aged 40-49 years in good health and CMV-seronegative. Material: PBMCs. The chain joins TRBV27 to TRBJ2-7; D might be TRBD1 (6 bases). As DNA, the CDR3 is TGTGCCAGCAGTTTAGGGGGCAGGGGATTGAGCTCCTACGAGCAGTACTTC. Translation: CASSLGGRGLSSYEQYF.